The rows below give T cell receptor beta chains drawn from one sample of a study of cytomegalovirus exposure and HLA in healthy donors. Here immunoSEQ multiplex PCR was the method, and the copy in TCRdb shows in-frame clones only, minus some. The sample comprises about 140,000 clones, 80% of which are singletons, and around 7% rests with the top ten. The specimen sequenced was PBMCs. The source is a man aged 40-55 years in good health and CMV-seropositive. Both conserved end residues are part of each CDR3. D genes are given only for firm matches.

v_gene,j_gene,d_gene,CDR3aa,CDR3nt
TRBV5-1,TRBJ2-1,.,CASSLYGPQGARYNEQFF,TGCGCCAGCAGCTTGTACGGCCCCCAAGGGGCGCGTTACAATGAGCAGTTCTTC
TRBV7-2,TRBJ2-7,.,CASSLAMGGYEQYF,TGTGCCAGCAGCTTAGCGATGGGGGGCTACGAGCAGTACTTC
TRBV2,TRBJ1-2,.,CASSDRGTYGYTF,TGTGCCAGCAGTGACAGGGGAACCTATGGCTACACCTTC
TRBV19,TRBJ1-2,TRBD1,CASSNQNPHRGEGYTF,TGTGCCAGTAGTAATCAAAATCCCCACAGGGGAGAAGGCTACACCTTC
TRBV10-3,TRBJ2-7,TRBD1,CAIRMTGATGYEQYF,TGTGCCATCAGAATGACAGGGGCCACGGGATACGAGCAGTACTTC
TRBV7-9,TRBJ1-1,.,CASSFGGAAVTEAFF,TGTGCCAGCAGCTTCGGGGGGGCGGCGGTGACTGAAGCTTTCTTT
TRBV25-1,TRBJ2-7,.,CASSDSGYSYEQYF,TGTGCCAGCAGTGATAGCGGCTACTCCTACGAGCAGTACTTC
TRBV4-1,TRBJ1-2,.,CASSQGYSDRNLYGYTF,TGCGCCAGCAGCCAAGGATACTCTGACAGAAACCTCTATGGCTACACCTTC
TRBV28,TRBJ1-4,.,CASSTRLRRGEKLFF,TGTGCCAGCAGTACCCGACTCCGGCGGGGTGAAAAACTGTTTTTT
TRBV5-1,TRBJ2-7,.,CATSSGREQYF,TGCGCCACCTCCAGTGGGAGGGAGCAGTACTTC
TRBV25-1,TRBJ2-1,TRBD1,CASRHSKTGGPFF,TGTGCCAGCCGACATAGTAAAACAGGGGGCCCGTTCTTC
TRBV19,TRBJ1-1,.,CASSQGYTEAFF,TGTGCCAGTAGTCAGGGCTACACTGAAGCTTTCTTT